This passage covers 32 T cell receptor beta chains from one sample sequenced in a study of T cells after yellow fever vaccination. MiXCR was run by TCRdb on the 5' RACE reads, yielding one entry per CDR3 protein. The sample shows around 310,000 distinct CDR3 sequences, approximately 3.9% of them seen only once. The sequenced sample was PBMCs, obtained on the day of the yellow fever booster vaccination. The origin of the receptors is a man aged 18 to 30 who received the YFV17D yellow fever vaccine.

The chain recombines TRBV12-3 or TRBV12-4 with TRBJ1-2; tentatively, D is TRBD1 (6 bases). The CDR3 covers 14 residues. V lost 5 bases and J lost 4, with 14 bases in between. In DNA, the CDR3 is TGTGCCAGCAGTCCAGGGGAGGGACTCTATGGCTACACCTTC. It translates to CASSPGEGLYGYTF.

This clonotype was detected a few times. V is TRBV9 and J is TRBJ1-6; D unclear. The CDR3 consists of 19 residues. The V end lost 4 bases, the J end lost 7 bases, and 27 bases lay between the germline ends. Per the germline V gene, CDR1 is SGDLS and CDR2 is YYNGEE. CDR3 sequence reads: CASSPGGIDGGVRNSPLHF. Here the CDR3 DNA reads TGTGCCAGCAGCCCAGGTGGGATTGACGGCGGGGTTCGGAATTCACCCCTCCACTTT.

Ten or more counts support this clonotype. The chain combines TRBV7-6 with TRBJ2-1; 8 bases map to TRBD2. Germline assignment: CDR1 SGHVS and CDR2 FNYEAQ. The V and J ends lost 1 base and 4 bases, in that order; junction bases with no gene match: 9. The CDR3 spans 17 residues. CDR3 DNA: TGTGCCAGCAGCTTAGGGTCCTCTAGCGGGTGGTACAATGAGCAGTTCTTC. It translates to CASSLGSSSGWYNEQFF. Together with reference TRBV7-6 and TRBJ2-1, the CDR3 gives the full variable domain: GAGVSQSPRYKVTKRGQDVALRCDPISGHVSLYWYRQALGQGPEFLTYFNYEAQQDKSGLPNDRFSAERPEGSISTLTIQRTEQRDSAMYRCASSLGSSSGWYNEQFFGPGTRLTVL.

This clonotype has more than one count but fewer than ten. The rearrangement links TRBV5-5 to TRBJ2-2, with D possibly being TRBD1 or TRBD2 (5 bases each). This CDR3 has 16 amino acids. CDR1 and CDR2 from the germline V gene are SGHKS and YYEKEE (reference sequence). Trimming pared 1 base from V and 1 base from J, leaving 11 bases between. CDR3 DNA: TGTGCCAGCAGCTTGTGGGACGGCGTGAACACCGGGGAGCTGTTTTTT. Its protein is CASSLWDGVNTGELFF.

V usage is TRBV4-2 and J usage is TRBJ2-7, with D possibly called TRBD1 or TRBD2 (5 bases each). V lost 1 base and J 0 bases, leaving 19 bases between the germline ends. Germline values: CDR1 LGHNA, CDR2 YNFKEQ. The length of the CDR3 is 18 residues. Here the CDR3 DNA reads TGTGCCAGCAGCCAAGGAGGAATCCGGGACCCAAGCTCCTACGAGCAGTACTTC. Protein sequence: CASSQGGIRDPSSYEQYF.

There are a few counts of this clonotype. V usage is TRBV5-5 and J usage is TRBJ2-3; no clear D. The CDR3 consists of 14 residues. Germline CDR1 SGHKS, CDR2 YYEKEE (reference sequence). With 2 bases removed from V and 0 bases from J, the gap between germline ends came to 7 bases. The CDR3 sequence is CASSLYESTDTQYF. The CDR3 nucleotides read TGTGCCAGCAGCTTATACGAGAGCACAGATACGCAGTATTTT.

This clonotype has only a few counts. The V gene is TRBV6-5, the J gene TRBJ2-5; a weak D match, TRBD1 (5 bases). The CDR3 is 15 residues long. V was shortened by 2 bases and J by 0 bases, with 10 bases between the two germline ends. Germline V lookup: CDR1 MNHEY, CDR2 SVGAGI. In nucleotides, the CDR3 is TGTGCCAGCAGTTACAACCCAGGGTACCAAGAGACCCAGTACTTC. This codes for CASSYNPGYQETQYF.

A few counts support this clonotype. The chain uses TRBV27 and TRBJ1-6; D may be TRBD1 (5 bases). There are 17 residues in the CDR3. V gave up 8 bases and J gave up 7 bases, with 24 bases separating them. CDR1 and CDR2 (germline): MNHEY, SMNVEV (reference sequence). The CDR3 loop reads CASGPSRVSLGNSPLHF. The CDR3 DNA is TGTGCCAGCGGTCCCTCCAGGGTTTCCCTTGGCAATTCACCCCTCCACTTT.

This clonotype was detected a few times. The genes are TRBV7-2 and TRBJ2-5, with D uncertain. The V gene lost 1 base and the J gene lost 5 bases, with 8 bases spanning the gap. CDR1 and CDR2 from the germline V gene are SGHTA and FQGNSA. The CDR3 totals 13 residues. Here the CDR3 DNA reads TGTGCCAGCAGCTTAGTCCGCTCCGAGACCCAGTACTTC. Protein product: CASSLVRSETQYF.

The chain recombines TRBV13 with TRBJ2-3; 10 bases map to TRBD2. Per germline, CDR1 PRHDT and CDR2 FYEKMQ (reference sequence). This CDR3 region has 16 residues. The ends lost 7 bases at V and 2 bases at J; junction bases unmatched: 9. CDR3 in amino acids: CASIPSGGDPTDTQYF. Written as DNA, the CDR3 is TGTGCCAGCATCCCTAGCGGGGGCGATCCCACAGATACGCAGTATTTT. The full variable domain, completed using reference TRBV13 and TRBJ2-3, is AAGVIQSPRHLIKEKRETATLKCYPIPRHDTVYWYQQGPGQDPQFLISFYEKMQSDKGSIPDRFSAQQFSDYHSELNMSSLELGDSALYFCASIPSGGDPTDTQYFGPGTRLTVL.

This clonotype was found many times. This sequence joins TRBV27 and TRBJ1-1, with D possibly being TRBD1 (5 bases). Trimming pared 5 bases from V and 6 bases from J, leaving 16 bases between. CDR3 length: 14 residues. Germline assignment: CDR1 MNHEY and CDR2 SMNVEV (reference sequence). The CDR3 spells CASSLTRGGAEAFF. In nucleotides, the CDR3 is TGTGCCAGCAGTCTAACCCGCGGGGGGGCTGAAGCTTTCTTT.

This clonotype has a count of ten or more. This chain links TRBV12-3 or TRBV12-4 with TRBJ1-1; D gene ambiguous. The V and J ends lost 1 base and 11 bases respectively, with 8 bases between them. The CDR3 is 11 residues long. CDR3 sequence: CASSLETSAFF. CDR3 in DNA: TGTGCCAGCAGTTTAGAGACGTCGGCTTTCTTT.

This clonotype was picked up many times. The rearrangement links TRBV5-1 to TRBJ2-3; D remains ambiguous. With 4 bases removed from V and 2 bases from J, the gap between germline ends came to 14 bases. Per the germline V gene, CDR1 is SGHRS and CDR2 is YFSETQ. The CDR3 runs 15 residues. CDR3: CASSQMRHFTDTQYF. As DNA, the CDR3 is TGCGCCAGCAGCCAAATGCGTCACTTCACAGATACGCAGTATTTT.

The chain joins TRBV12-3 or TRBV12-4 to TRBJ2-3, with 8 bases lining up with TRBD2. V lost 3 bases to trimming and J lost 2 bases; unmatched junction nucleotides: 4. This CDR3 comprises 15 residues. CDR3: CASSFASGSTDTQYF. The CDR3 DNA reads TGTGCCAGCAGTTTCGCTAGCGGGTCCACAGATACGCAGTATTTT.

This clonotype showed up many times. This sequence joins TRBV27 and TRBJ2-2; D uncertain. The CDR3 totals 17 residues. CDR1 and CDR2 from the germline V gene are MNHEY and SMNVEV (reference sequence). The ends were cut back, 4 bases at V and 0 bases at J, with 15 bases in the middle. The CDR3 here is CASSSRPRSTNTGELFF. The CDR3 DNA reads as TGTGCCAGCAGTTCCAGACCCAGGAGTACGAACACCGGGGAGCTGTTTTTT.

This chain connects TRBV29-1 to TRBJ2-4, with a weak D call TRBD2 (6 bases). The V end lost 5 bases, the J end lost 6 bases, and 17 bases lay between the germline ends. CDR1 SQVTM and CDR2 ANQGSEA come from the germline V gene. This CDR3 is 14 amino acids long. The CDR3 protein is CSVIGGISLNIQYF. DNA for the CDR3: TGCAGCGTTATTGGGGGGATTAGTTTAAACATTCAGTACTTC.

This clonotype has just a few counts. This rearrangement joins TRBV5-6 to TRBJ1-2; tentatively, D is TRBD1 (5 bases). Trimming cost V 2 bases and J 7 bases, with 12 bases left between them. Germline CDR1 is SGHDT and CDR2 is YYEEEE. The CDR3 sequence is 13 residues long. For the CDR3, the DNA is TGTGCCAGCAGCTTTCAGACGGGGGGTGGCTACACCTTC. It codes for CASSFQTGGGYTF.

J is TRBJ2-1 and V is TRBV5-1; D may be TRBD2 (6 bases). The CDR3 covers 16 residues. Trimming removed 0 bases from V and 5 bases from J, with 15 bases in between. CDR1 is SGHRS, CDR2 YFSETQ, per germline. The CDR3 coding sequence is TGCGCCAGCAGCTTGGTTCCGGCGGGGCAGGACAATGAGCAGTTCTTC. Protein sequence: CASSLVPAGQDNEQFF.

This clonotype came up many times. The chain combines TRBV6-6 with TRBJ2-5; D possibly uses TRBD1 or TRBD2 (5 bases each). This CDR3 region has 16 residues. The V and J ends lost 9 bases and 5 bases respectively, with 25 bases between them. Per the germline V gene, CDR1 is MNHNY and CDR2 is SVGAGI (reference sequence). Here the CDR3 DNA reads TGTGCCAGTCAAGCCGGGACCCTAAAGGGATGGGAGACCCAGTACTTC. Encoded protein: CASQAGTLKGWETQYF.

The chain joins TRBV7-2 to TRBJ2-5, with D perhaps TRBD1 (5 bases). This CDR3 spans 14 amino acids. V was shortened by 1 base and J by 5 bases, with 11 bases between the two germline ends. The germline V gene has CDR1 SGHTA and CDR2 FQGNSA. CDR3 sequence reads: CASSLGRGIETQYF. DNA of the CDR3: TGTGCCAGCAGCTTAGGAAGGGGTATCGAGACCCAGTACTTC. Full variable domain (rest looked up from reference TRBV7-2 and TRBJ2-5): GAGVSQSPSNKVTEKGKDVELRCDPISGHTALYWYRQSLGQGLEFLIYFQGNSAPDKSGLPSDRFSAERTGGSVSTLTIQRTQQEDSAVYLCASSLGRGIETQYFGPGTRLLVL.

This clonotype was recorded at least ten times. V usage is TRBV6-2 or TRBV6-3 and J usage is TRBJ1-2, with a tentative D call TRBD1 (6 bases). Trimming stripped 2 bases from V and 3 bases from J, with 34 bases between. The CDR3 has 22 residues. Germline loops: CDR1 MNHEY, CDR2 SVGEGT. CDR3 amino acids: CASSYPNEKSTGRDGYYYGYTF. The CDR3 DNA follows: TGTGCCAGCAGTTACCCCAATGAAAAATCCACAGGGAGGGACGGCTACTACTATGGCTACACCTTC.

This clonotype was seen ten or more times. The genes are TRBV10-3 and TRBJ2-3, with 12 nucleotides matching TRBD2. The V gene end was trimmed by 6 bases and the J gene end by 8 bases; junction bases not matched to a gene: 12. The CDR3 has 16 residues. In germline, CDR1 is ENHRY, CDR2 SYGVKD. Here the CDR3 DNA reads TGTGCCATCAGCGGGACTAGCGGGTTATCAGGGGGTACGCAGTATTTT. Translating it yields CAISGTSGLSGGTQYF.

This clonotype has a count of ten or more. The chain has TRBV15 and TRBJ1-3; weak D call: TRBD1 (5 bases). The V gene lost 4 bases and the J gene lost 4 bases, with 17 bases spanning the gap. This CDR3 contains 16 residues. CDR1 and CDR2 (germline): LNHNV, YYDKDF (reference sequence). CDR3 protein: CATSNPSSGPGNTIYF. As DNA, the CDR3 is TGTGCCACCAGCAACCCTTCATCGGGGCCGGGAAACACCATATATTTT.

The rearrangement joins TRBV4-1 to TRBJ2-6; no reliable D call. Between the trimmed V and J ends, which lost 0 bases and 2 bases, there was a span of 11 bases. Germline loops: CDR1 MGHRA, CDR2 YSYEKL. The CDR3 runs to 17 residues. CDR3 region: CASSQEFWATGANVLTF. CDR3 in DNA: TGCGCCAGCAGCCAAGAGTTCTGGGCCACTGGGGCCAACGTCCTGACTTTC.

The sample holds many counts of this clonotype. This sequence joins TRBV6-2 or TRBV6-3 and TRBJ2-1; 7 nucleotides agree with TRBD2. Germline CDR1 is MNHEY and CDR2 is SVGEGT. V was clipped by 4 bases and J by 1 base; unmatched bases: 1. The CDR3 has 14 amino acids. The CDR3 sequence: CASSSRESYNEQFF. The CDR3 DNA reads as TGTGCCAGCAGTTCGCGGGAGTCCTACAATGAGCAGTTCTTC.

The CDR3 DNA is TGTGCCAGCAGCTGGACGGGTGATAGCAATCAGCCCCAGCATTTT. Encoded protein: CASSWTGDSNQPQHF. V and J are TRBV7-9 and TRBJ1-5; D call uncertain. The CDR3 sequence is 15 residues long. Trimming cost V 4 bases and J 0 bases, with 10 bases left between them. Germline V gene lookup returns CDR1 SEHNR and CDR2 FQNEAQ (reference sequence).

CDR3 region: CASSGAGSLPQHF. CDR3 nucleotides: TGTGCCAGCAGTGGGGCAGGGTCTCTGCCCCAGCATTTT. This chain connects TRBV7-2 to TRBJ1-5, with D possibly TRBD1 on 5 matching bases. The germline V gene encodes CDR1 SGHTA and CDR2 FQGNSA. Trimming stripped 6 bases from V and 9 bases from J, with 15 bases between. CDR3 length: 13 residues.

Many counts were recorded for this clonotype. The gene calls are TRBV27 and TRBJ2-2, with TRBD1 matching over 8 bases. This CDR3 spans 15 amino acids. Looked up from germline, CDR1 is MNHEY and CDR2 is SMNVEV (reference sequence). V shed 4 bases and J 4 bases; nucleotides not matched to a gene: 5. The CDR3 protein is CASSSWTGRTGELFF. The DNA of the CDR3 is TGTGCCAGCAGTTCCTGGACAGGGCGCACCGGGGAGCTGTTTTTT.

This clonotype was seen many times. CDR3 bases: TGCGCCAGCAGCTCCGGGCCCCGGTTACAAGAGACCCAGTACTTC. Translating it yields CASSSGPRLQETQYF. The genes are TRBV5-1 and TRBJ2-5, with D unclear. V gave up 3 bases and J gave up 2 bases, with 14 bases separating them. CDR3 length: 15 amino acids. Germline V CDR1 and CDR2: SGHRS, YFSETQ.

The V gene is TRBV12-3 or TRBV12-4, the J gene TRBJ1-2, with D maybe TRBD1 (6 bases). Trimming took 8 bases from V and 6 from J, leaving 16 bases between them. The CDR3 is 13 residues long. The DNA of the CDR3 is TGTGCCAGCGGGGCTAACCAGGGGAATGGCTACACCTTC. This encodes CASGANQGNGYTF.

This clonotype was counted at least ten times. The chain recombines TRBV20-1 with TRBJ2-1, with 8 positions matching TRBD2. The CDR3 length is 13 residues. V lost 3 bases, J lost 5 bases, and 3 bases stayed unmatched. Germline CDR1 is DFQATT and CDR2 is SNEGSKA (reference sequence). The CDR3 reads CSASSGAHNEQFF. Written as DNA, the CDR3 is TGCAGTGCTAGTAGCGGGGCCCACAATGAGCAGTTCTTC.

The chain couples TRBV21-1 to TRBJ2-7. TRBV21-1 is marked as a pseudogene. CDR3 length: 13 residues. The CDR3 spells CASSKEQASEQYV. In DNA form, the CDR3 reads TGTGCCAGCAGCAAAGAACAAGCTAGCGAGCAGTACGTC.